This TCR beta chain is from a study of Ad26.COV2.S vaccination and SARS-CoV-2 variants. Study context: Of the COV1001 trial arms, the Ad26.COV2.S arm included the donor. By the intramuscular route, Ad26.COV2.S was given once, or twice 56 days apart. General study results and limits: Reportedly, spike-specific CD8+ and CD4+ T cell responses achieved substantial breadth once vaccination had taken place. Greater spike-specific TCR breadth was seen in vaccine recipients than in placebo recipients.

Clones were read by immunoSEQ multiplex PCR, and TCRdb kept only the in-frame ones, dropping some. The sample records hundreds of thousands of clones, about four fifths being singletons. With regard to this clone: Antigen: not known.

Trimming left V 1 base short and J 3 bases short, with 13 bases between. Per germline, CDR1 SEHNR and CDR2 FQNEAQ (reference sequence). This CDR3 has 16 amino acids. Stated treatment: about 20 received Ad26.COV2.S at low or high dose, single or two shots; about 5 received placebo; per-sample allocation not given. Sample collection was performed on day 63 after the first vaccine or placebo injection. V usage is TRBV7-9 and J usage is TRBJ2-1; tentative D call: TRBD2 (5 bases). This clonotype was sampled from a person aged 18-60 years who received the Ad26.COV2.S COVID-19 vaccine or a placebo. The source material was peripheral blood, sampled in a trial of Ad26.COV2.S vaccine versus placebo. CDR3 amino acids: CASSLGQLRDYNEQFF. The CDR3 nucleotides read TGTGCCAGCAGCTTAGGGCAACTCCGGGACTACAATGAGCAGTTCTTC. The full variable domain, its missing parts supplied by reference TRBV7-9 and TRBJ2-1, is DTGVSQNPRHKITKRGQNVTFRCDPISEHNRLYWYRQTLGQGPEFLTYFQNEAQLEKSRLLSDRFSAERPKGSFSTLEIQRTEQGDSAMYLCASSLGQLRDYNEQFFGPGTRLTVL.